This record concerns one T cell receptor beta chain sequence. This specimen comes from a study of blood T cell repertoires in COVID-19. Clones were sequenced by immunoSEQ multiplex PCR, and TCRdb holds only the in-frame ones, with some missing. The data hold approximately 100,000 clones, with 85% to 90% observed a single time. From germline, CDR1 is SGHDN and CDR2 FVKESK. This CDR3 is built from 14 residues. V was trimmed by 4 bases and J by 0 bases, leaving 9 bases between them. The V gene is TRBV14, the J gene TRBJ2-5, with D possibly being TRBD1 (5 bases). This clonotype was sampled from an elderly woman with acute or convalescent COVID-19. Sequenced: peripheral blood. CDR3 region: CASSLYRNQETQYF. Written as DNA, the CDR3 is TGTGCCAGCAGCCTTTACAGGAACCAAGAGACCCAGTACTTC.